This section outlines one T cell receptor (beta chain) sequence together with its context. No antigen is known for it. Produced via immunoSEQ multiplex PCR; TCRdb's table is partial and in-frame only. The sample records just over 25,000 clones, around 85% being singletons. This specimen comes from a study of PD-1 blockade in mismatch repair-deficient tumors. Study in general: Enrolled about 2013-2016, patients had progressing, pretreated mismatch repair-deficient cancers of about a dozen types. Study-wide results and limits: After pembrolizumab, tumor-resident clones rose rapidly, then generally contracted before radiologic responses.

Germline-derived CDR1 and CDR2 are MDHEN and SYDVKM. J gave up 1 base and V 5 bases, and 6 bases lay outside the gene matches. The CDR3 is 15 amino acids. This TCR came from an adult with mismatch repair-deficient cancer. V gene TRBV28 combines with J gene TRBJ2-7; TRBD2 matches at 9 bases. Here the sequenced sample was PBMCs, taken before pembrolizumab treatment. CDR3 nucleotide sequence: TGTGCCAGCAGTCACCGCGGACTAGCGTCCTACGAGCAGTACTTC. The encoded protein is CASSHRGLASYEQYF.